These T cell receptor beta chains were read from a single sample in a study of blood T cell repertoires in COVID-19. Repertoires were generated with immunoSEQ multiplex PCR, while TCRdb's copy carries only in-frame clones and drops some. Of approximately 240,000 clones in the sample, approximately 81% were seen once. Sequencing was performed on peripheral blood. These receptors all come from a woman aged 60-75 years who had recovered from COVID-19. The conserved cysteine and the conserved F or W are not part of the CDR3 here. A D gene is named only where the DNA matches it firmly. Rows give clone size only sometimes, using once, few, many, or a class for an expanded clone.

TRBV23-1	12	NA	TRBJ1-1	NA	ASSPLRGRSEAF
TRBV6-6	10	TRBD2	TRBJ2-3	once	ATASGQDTQY
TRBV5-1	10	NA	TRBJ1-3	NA	ASRESGNTIY
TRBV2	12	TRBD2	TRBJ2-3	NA	ASSLAGGTDTQY
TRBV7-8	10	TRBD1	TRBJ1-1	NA	ASSPVQGEAF
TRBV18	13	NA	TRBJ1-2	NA	ASSPSREGDYGYT
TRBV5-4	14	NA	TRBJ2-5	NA	ASSLAGGARGETQY
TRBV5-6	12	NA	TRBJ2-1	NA	ASSPILESDEQF
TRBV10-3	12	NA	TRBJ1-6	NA	AISEGRPGSPLH
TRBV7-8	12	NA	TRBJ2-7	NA	ASSPRAGYYEQY
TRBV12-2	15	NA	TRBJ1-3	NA	ASRLTGRGLSGNTIY
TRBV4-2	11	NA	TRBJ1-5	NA	ASSPSWGEPQH
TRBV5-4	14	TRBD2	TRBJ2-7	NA	ASSSRGGVSSYEQY
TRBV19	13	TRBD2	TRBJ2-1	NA	ASSVSGLVDNEQF
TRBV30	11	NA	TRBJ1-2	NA	AWSQRQIYGYT
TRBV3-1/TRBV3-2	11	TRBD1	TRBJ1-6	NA	ASSQSQGGPLH
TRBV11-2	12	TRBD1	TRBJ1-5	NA	ASSLGQGAQPQH
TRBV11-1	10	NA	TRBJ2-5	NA	ASRGGAETQY
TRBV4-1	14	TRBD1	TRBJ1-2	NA	ASSQVIGGSVYGYT
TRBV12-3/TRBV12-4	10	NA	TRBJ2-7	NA	ASSLGPPEQY
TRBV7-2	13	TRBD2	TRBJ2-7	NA	ASSLVGTSGYEQY
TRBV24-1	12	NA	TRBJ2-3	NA	ATRRGRVTDTQY
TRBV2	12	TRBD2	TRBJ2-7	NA	ASRPAGTSFEQY
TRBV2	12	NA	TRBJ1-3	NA	ASSERVSGNTIY
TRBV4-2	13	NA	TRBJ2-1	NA	ASSRAGGTYNEQF
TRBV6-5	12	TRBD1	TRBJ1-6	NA	ASSQRQGYSPLH
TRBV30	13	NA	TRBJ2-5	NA	AWSEGSSGGETQY
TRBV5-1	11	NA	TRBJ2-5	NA	ASRTAPQETQY